The 19 T cell receptor beta chains presented below share a single source sample, sequenced in a study of blood T cell repertoires in COVID-19. Produced via immunoSEQ multiplex PCR; TCRdb's table is partial and in-frame only. The table lists 120,000 to 150,000 clones, over 80% of them singletons. Input material: peripheral blood. The receptors derive from a human donor in a cohort sampled during active COVID-19.

The chain joins TRBV7-9 to TRBJ2-1, with 7 bases matching TRBD1. In germline, CDR1 is SEHNR, CDR2 FQNEAQ (reference sequence). The CDR3 extends over 13 amino acids. V dropped 3 bases and J dropped 8; count of bases not matched to a gene: 4. The CDR3 loop reads CASSFGQVHEQFF. For the CDR3, the DNA is TGTGCCAGCAGCTTTGGACAGGTTCATGAGCAGTTCTTC.

The genes are TRBV18 and TRBJ2-7; D possibly corresponds to TRBD1 (6 bases). V was shortened by 6 bases and J by 6 bases, with 21 bases between the two germline ends. Per germline, CDR1 KGHSH and CDR2 LQKENI. This CDR3 has 15 amino acids. CDR3 loop: CASSPRRTDHVEQYF. Here the CDR3 DNA reads TGTGCCAGCTCGCCCAGACGGACAGACCATGTCGAGCAGTACTTC. The complete variable domain, with remaining parts taken from reference TRBV18 and TRBJ2-7, reads NAGVMQNPRHLVRRRGQEARLRCSPMKGHSHVYWYRQLPEEGLKFMVYLQKENIIDESGMPKERFSAEFPKEGPSILRIQQVVRGDSAAYFCASSPRRTDHVEQYFGPGTRLTVT.

This clone was picked up a small number of times. The J gene is TRBJ2-7, the V gene TRBV5-1; 9 bases are shared with TRBD1. Looked up from germline, CDR1 is SGHRS and CDR2 is YFSETQ. The V and J ends lost 4 bases and 4 bases, in that order; junction bases with no gene match: 15. CDR3 length equals 17 residues. CDR3 nucleotides: TGCGCCAGCAGCGAATGGACCGGGACAGGGTATGGGTACGAGCAGTACTTC. It is translated as CASSEWTGTGYGYEQYF.

The J gene is TRBJ2-1, the V gene TRBV15, with D maybe TRBD2 (6 bases). The CDR3 extends over 15 amino acids. In germline, CDR1 is LNHNV, CDR2 YYDKDF (reference sequence). V was pared by 5 bases and J by 5 bases, with 16 bases between. In DNA form, the CDR3 reads TGTGCCACCAGCCCAGACCTCGGGACTCACAATGAGCAGTTCTTC. Protein sequence: CATSPDLGTHNEQFF.

The chain links TRBV25-1 to TRBJ1-4, with D perhaps TRBD1 (5 bases). V was trimmed by 4 bases and J by 1 base, leaving 19 bases between them. From germline, CDR1 is MGHDK and CDR2 SYGVNS. There are 18 residues in the CDR3. The CDR3, as DNA: TGTGCCAGCAGTGCTCTACGGCAGGCGGGGGAAACTAATGAAAAACTGTTTTTT. It specifies CASSALRQAGETNEKLFF.

This clone was picked up a small number of times. Other DNA sequences in the same sample also yield this CDR3. The V call is TRBV19, the J call TRBJ2-3; weak D call: TRBD2 (6 bases). CDR1 and CDR2 (germline): LNHDA, SQIVND (reference sequence). The CDR3 is 13 amino acids. V lost 5 bases and J 1 base, leaving 7 bases between the germline ends. Written as DNA, the CDR3 is TGTGCCAGTAGTTCGGGGGGCACAGATACGCAGTATTTT. This sequence encodes CASSSGGTDTQYF.

The chain is built from TRBV9 and TRBJ2-7; D ambiguous. V was clipped by 0 bases and J by 4 bases, with 8 bases between them. The germline gives CDR1 SGDLS, CDR2 YYNGEE. The CDR3 sequence is 13 residues long. CDR3 sequence (DNA): TGTGCCAGCAGCGTAGCTATCGATTACGAGCAGTACTTC. Translation gives CASSVAIDYEQYF.

The V and J genes are TRBV15 and TRBJ2-7; the D gene is possibly TRBD1 (5 bases). This CDR3 contains 16 residues. Trimming removed 5 bases from V and 0 bases from J, with 17 bases in between. The V gene's germline CDR1 is LNHNV and CDR2 YYDKDF (reference sequence). This CDR3 is CATSGFDRTLSYEQYF. In nucleotides, the CDR3 is TGTGCCACCAGCGGGTTCGACAGAACCCTCTCCTACGAGCAGTACTTC.

The chain joins TRBV6-2 or TRBV6-3 to TRBJ2-7; no reliable D call. Germline V gene lookup returns CDR1 MNHEY and CDR2 SVGEGT. Trimming took off 4 bases at V and 5 bases at J, with 6 bases between the two ends. The CDR3 extends over 11 amino acids. CDR3 coding DNA: TGTGCCAGCAGTTTTTTCAACGAGCAGTACTTC. Its translation is CASSFFNEQYF.

J is TRBJ2-2 and V is TRBV4-1; 12 nucleotides agree with TRBD1. CDR3 length: 17 residues. The V and J ends lost 2 bases and 7 bases, in that order; junction bases with no gene match: 8. Per the germline V gene, CDR1 is MGHRA and CDR2 is YSYEKL. As DNA, the CDR3 is TGCGCCAGCAGCCAACAACCGGGACAGGGGGCTTTCGGGGAGCTGTTTTTT. Translating gives CASSQQPGQGAFGELFF.

The rearrangement links TRBV28 to TRBJ2-3, with D possibly matching TRBD1 (6 bases). Trimming shortened V by 6 bases and J by 3 bases, and 16 bases separated the two germline ends. The germline V gene has CDR1 MDHEN and CDR2 SYDVKM. This CDR3 is 15 amino acids long. The CDR3 DNA sequence: TGTGCCAGCAGGGCCGGGACACCTTATACAGATACGCAGTATTTT. It yields the protein CASRAGTPYTDTQYF.

V is TRBV19 and J is TRBJ1-5; no reliable D call. Per the germline V gene, CDR1 is LNHDA and CDR2 is SQIVND (reference sequence). The CDR3 has 15 amino acids. Trimming left V 1 base short and J 0 bases short, with 7 bases between. Here the CDR3 DNA reads TGTGCCAGTAGTATAGGGAGTTATAGCAATCAGCCCCAGCATTTT. Translated, it gives CASSIGSYSNQPQHF.

The rearrangement uses TRBV18 and TRBJ2-2; 7 nucleotides line up with TRBD2. Germline values: CDR1 KGHSH, CDR2 LQKENI. The CDR3 spans 17 residues. With V trimmed by 4 bases and J by 1 base, 9 bases remained unmatched. The CDR3 spells CASSLSASGRNTGELFF. The CDR3 bases are TGTGCCAGCTCACTATCGGCTAGCGGACGGAACACCGGGGAGCTGTTTTTT. The full variable domain, with the rest looked up from reference TRBV18 and TRBJ2-2, is NAGVMQNPRHLVRRRGQEARLRCSPMKGHSHVYWYRQLPEEGLKFMVYLQKENIIDESGMPKERFSAEFPKEGPSILRIQQVVRGDSAAYFCASSLSASGRNTGELFFGEGSRLTVL.

The chain is built from TRBV7-3 and TRBJ2-1, with 9 bases identical to TRBD2. There are 18 residues in the CDR3. J was trimmed by 5 bases and V by 5 bases; bases with no gene match: 16. Germline values: CDR1 SGHTA, CDR2 FQGTGA. In DNA, the CDR3 is TGTGCCAGCAGCCCCCTTGCGGGAGGGCCAAACCAACACAATGAGCAGTTCTTC. Translating gives CASSPLAGGPNQHNEQFF. The full variable domain, with the rest looked up from reference TRBV7-3 and TRBJ2-1, is GAGVSQTPSNKVTEKGKYVELRCDPISGHTALYWYRQSLGQGPEFLIYFQGTGAADDSGLPNDRFFAVRPEGSVSTLKIQRTERGDSAVYLCASSPLAGGPNQHNEQFFGPGTRLTVL.

The V call is TRBV7-2, the J call TRBJ1-6; 7 positions match TRBD1. CDR1 is SGHTA and CDR2 is FQGNSA in the germline V gene. This CDR3 has 15 amino acids. V was clipped by 1 base and J by 8 bases; unmatched bases: 5. The CDR3 sequence: CASSLEGQTYSPLHF. CDR3 coding DNA: TGTGCCAGCAGCTTAGAGGGACAGACCTATTCACCCCTCCACTTT.

This clone occurred a few times. The chain uses TRBV28 and TRBJ2-4; no clear D. V gave up 6 bases and J gave up 1 base, with 16 bases separating them. Germline CDR1 reads MDHEN; CDR2 reads SYDVKM. The CDR3 runs to 16 residues. The CDR3: CASSSPRVAAKNIQYF. The CDR3 DNA reads as TGTGCCAGCAGCTCCCCCCGGGTTGCGGCCAAAAACATTCAGTACTTC.

V gene TRBV4-3 combines with J gene TRBJ1-2, with 10 bases that match TRBD1. Germline loops: CDR1 LGHNA, CDR2 YSLEER. This CDR3 has 14 residues. V lost 0 bases to trimming and J lost 8 bases; unmatched junction nucleotides: 3. CDR3 DNA sequence: TGCGCCAGCAGCCAAGATTGGGACAGGGGCGGCTACACCTTC. Protein sequence: CASSQDWDRGGYTF.

This clone came up a few times. This chain links TRBV7-9 with TRBJ2-1, with 8 bases aligning to TRBD2. The J segment lost 8 bases and the V segment lost 1 base, leaving 7 bases of the junction unmatched. From germline, CDR1 is SEHNR and CDR2 FQNEAQ (reference sequence). This CDR3 comprises 15 residues. The CDR3 spells CASSLGGRTRDEQFF. The DNA for the CDR3 is TGTGCCAGCAGCTTAGGCGGGAGGACCAGGGATGAGCAGTTCTTC.

In its sample, this clone was seen once. The identical CDR3 is also encoded by other nucleotide sequences in the sample. The chain links TRBV20-1 to TRBJ2-1, with 7 bases fitting TRBD1. J lost 10 bases, V lost 3 bases, and 3 bases had no gene match. The length of the CDR3 is 11 residues. CDR1 and CDR2 from the germline V gene are DFQATT and SNEGSKA (reference sequence). The CDR3 is CSARATGEQFF. In nucleotides, the CDR3 is TGCAGTGCTAGGGCGACAGGGGAGCAGTTCTTC.